The TCR beta chain described here comes from a study of blood T cell repertoires in COVID-19. Study-wide background: Samples of COVID-19 (acute and convalescent) were obtained from the United States, Italy and Spain. From T cells, B-cell-depleted T cells, or PBMCs came the material, which was cDNA or gDNA.

V lost 5 bases, J lost 0 bases, and 5 bases lay in between. Germline loops: CDR1 SGHDN, CDR2 FVKESK. The CDR3 contains 12 residues. As handled by the study authors: Reference gene primer amplification yielded estimated nucleated cell counts. Libraries were prepared by immunoSEQ multiplex PCR; TCRdb keeps only in-frame clonotypes and omits some of them. V and J calls plus clone size are reproduced from that table; the DNA served to infer D and trimming. Of 90,000 or so clones listed, about 82% are singletons. The sequence came from a man aged 50 to 59 with active COVID-19. Input material: peripheral blood. The chain is built from TRBV14 and TRBJ2-7; D not certain. In DNA, the CDR3 is TGTGCCAGCAGCTTGAGCTCCTACGAGCAGTACTTC. Residues: CASSLSSYEQYF. The variable domain in full, completed from reference TRBV14 and TRBJ2-7, reads EAGVTQFPSHSVIEKGQTVTLRCDPISGHDNLYWYRRVMGKEIKFLLHFVKESKQDESGMPNNRFLAERTGGTYSTLKVQPAELEDSGVYFCASSLSSYEQYFGPGTRLTVT.